A single sample is the source of the 7 T cell receptor beta chains below, sequenced in a study of shared clonotypes between healthy human individuals. Generated by immunoSEQ multiplex PCR, the TCRdb table keeps only in-frame clones and is missing some. This table has around 2.5 million clones, approximately 94% appearing once. Specimen: naive CD4+ T cells from PBMCs. The subset: CD45RA+ positively selected. The receptors come from a man aged 18 to 30 in good health. Some clones in this sample may be carry-over from other donors' samples.

The V call is TRBV6-5, the J call TRBJ1-5; D is ambiguous. V dropped 5 bases and J dropped 4 bases, with 12 bases sitting between them. This CDR3 comprises 14 residues. The germline V gene encodes CDR1 MNHEY and CDR2 SVGAGI. The CDR3, as DNA: TGTGCCAGCAGTCCAGAGCGCCGGAATCAGCCCCAGCATTTT. This gives the protein CASSPERRNQPQHF.

Concerning this clone itself: The same CDR3 arises from other DNA sequences in this sample as well. The chain couples TRBV9 to TRBJ2-3; possible D gene TRBD2, 6 bases. Trimming stripped 2 bases from V and 0 bases from J, with 10 bases between. From germline, CDR1 is SGDLS and CDR2 YYNGEE. This CDR3 has 15 residues. The CDR3 nucleotides are TGTGCCAGCAGCGTGGTCGCGGGGAGCACAGATACGCAGTATTTT. It specifies CASSVVAGSTDTQYF.

J is TRBJ2-5 and V is TRBV9; D perhaps matches TRBD2 (5 bases). Germline loops: CDR1 SGDLS, CDR2 YYNGEE. CDR3 length: 16 residues. The V gene lost 1 base and the J gene lost 5 bases, with 18 bases spanning the gap. CDR3 DNA: TGTGCCAGCAGCGTACTCCCGCTAGCTCGGCGGGAGACCCAGTACTTC. Amino acid sequence: CASSVLPLARRETQYF.

This clone was picked up a small number of times. The rearrangement uses TRBV18 and TRBJ1-1, with D possibly TRBD1 on 6 matching bases. V lost 2 bases and J 2 bases, leaving 15 bases between the germline ends. Per germline, CDR1 KGHSH and CDR2 LQKENI. The CDR3 sequence is 16 residues long. The CDR3 DNA reads TGTGCCAGCTCACCAGACAGGCCGCCCCTTAACACTGAAGCTTTCTTT. Residues: CASSPDRPPLNTEAFF.

This chain joins TRBV6-5 and TRBJ2-7; D is unclear. Per germline, CDR1 MNHEY and CDR2 SVGAGI. This CDR3 has 11 amino acids. Deletions cut 6 bases from V and 10 bases from J, with 13 bases between. The CDR3 protein is CASRGNYNQYF. The CDR3 DNA is TGTGCCAGCAGAGGGAACTACAACCAGTACTTC.

This chain joins TRBV5-4 and TRBJ1-3; no definite D call. This CDR3 contains 11 residues. V was cut by 10 bases and J by 2 bases, with 7 bases left in between. Germline CDR1 and CDR2: SGHNT and YYREEE (reference sequence). CDR3 residues: CAGTTGNTIYF. The DNA for the CDR3 is TGTGCCGGCACAACTGGAAACACCATATATTTT.

J is TRBJ2-5 and V is TRBV5-4, with 7 bases lining up with TRBD1. With 1 base clipped from V and 3 bases from J, the junction kept 3 bases outside the gene matches. The CDR3 has 14 residues. The germline V gene has CDR1 SGHNT and CDR2 YYREEE (reference sequence). CDR3 protein: CASSLYQGEETQYF. The CDR3 bases are TGTGCCAGCAGCTTGTACCAGGGGGAAGAGACCCAGTACTTC.